Following are 14 T cell receptor beta chains from one sample sequenced in a study of neurological immune-mediated disorders. TCRdb reprocessed the 5' RACE reads with MiXCR, giving one entry per CDR3 protein. The top ten clones hold about 1.1% of a sample with approximately 86,000 distinct CDR3 sequences, 2% to 3% of them seen once. Input material: PBMCs. These receptors were collected from a woman aged 25 to 39 with multiple sclerosis.

This clonotype was counted many times. This chain links TRBV7-9 with TRBJ2-5; 7 positions agree with TRBD2. The CDR3 runs 13 residues. The germline V gene encodes CDR1 SEHNR and CDR2 FQNEAQ (reference sequence). The junction had 5 bases not matched to a gene; V was cut back by 8 bases and J by 2 bases. CDR3 nucleotide sequence: TGTGCCAGCCAGCGGGATGAACAAGAGACCCAGTACTTC. Protein: CASQRDEQETQYF.

The sample holds many counts of this clonotype. The chain employs TRBV5-1 and TRBJ1-1; D uncertain. V was shortened by 1 base and J by 2 bases, with 9 bases between the two germline ends. This CDR3 contains 14 residues. CDR1 and CDR2 from the germline V gene are SGHRS and YFSETQ. The chain's CDR3 is CASSLSGYNTEAFF. The CDR3 DNA follows: TGCGCCAGCAGCTTGAGCGGGTATAACACTGAAGCTTTCTTT.

Points on this clonotype: The junction does not match germline at one end; this may be a read error. The J gene is TRBJ2-3, the V gene TRBV4-1, with D possibly being TRBD2 (5 bases). Germline V lookup: CDR1 MGHRA, CDR2 YSYEKL. The CDR3 sequence is 16 residues long. The CDR3 region has the DNA TGCGCCAGCAGCCAAGTCATGGGCGCTAGCACATATACGCAGTATTTT. Translation: CASSQVMGASTYTQYF.

This clonotype was observed at least ten times. The rearrangement joins TRBV7-8 to TRBJ2-3, with D maybe TRBD1 (5 bases). V was shortened by 4 bases and J by 0 bases, with 17 bases between the two germline ends. This CDR3 is 17 amino acids long. Germline V gene sequence: CDR1 SGHVS, CDR2 FQNEAQ. The CDR3 sequence is CASSSLTAILSTDTQYF. CDR3 nucleotides: TGTGCCAGCAGCTCACTGACAGCAATACTTAGCACAGATACGCAGTATTTT.

This clonotype came up many times. The chain couples TRBV7-9 to TRBJ2-3; 7 bases match TRBD2. Germline CDR1 and CDR2: SEHNR and FQNEAQ (reference sequence). The CDR3 runs 15 residues. V lost 4 bases and J lost 3; bases outside the gene matches: 7. CDR3 amino acids: CASSSPGLTTDTQYF. The CDR3, as DNA: TGTGCCAGCAGCTCCCCGGGACTAACAACAGATACGCAGTATTTT.

This clonotype showed up many times. The V and J genes are TRBV27 and TRBJ2-7; D is perhaps TRBD2 (6 bases). Germline V CDR1 and CDR2: MNHEY, SMNVEV (reference sequence). V was shortened by 3 bases and J by 4 bases, with 10 bases between the two germline ends. The CDR3 runs to 13 residues. CDR3 region: CASSFAGNYEQYF. As DNA, the CDR3 is TGTGCCAGCAGTTTTGCGGGGAATTACGAGCAGTACTTC.

This clonotype appeared many times. V gene TRBV7-8 combines with J gene TRBJ2-7, with D possibly being TRBD1 or TRBD2 (7 bases each). The germline gives CDR1 SGHVS, CDR2 FQNEAQ. V lost 5 bases and J 1 base, leaving 15 bases between the germline ends. CDR3 size: 15 residues. CDR3 DNA sequence: TGTGCCAGCAGCCCCAGGGGGGGCCGTTCCTACGAGCAGTACTTC. Its protein product is CASSPRGGRSYEQYF.

There are many counts of this clonotype. The rearrangement uses TRBV12-3 or TRBV12-4 and TRBJ2-7, with D hard to call. V lost 5 bases to trimming and J lost 5 bases, with 16 bases between them. The CDR3 loop spans 14 amino acids. CDR3 protein: CASSLARSGDEQYF. Written as DNA, the CDR3 is TGTGCCAGCAGTCTCGCCCGATCTGGCGACGAGCAGTACTTC.

There are many counts of this clonotype. J is TRBJ1-1 and V is TRBV7-2; possible D gene TRBD1, 6 bases. CDR1 is SGHTA and CDR2 is FQGNSA in the germline V gene. The CDR3 sequence is 16 residues long. The V end was cut by 0 bases, the J end by 1 base, with 12 bases between. CDR3 loop: CASSLAGGAANTEAFF. The DNA of the CDR3 is TGTGCCAGCAGCTTAGCGGGGGGGGCGGCGAACACTGAAGCTTTCTTT.

In this sample, this clonotype turned up many times. The chain is built from TRBV5-6 and TRBJ2-1, with a tentative D call TRBD1 (5 bases). The germline V and J ends were trimmed by 3 bases and 9 bases, with 16 bases remaining between them. The CDR3 spans 14 residues. The germline V gene encodes CDR1 SGHDT and CDR2 YYEEEE. CDR3 protein: CASSWTTLRGEQFF. CDR3 DNA: TGTGCCAGCAGCTGGACAACGTTAAGGGGTGAGCAGTTCTTC.

There are many counts of this clonotype. The rearrangement uses TRBV7-9 and TRBJ2-7, with D unresolved. Germline assignment: CDR1 SEHNR and CDR2 FQNEAQ (reference sequence). Deletions cut 3 bases from V and 1 base from J, with 10 bases between. The CDR3 covers 14 residues. The CDR3 DNA sequence: TGTGCCAGCAGCTTGGCGAGCAAATCCTACGAGCAGTACTTC. Amino acids: CASSLASKSYEQYF.

This clonotype was seen ten or more times. The CDR3 sequence: CASSSGGGTGEKLFF. The CDR3 DNA sequence: TGCGCCAGCAGCTCGGGAGGGGGTACGGGAGAAAAACTGTTTTTT. This sequence joins TRBV5-1 and TRBJ1-4; maybe TRBD1 (6 bases). Trimming shortened V by 3 bases and J by 8 bases, and 17 bases separated the two germline ends. Per germline, CDR1 SGHRS and CDR2 YFSETQ. This CDR3 is built from 15 residues.

This clonotype was seen at least ten times. The rearrangement joins TRBV6-2 or TRBV6-3 to TRBJ2-1, with a weak D call TRBD2 (6 bases). The CDR3 runs to 15 residues. Per germline, CDR1 MNHEY and CDR2 SVGEGT. Between the trimmed V and J ends, which lost 1 base and 1 base, there was a span of 8 bases. Here the CDR3 DNA reads TGTGCCAGCAGTTACTGGGAGGCTTCCTACAATGAGCAGTTCTTC. Translating it yields CASSYWEASYNEQFF.

This clonotype was counted many times. The chain combines TRBV20-1 with TRBJ1-4, with 10 bases that match TRBD1. The germline V gene encodes CDR1 DFQATT and CDR2 SNEGSKA (reference sequence). V lost 5 bases and J lost 8; bases outside the gene matches: 14. This CDR3 contains 16 residues. As DNA, the CDR3 is TGCAGTGCTTCTGGGGGACAGGGGATATCGGGCGAAAAACTGTTTTTT. It is translated as CSASGGQGISGEKLFF.